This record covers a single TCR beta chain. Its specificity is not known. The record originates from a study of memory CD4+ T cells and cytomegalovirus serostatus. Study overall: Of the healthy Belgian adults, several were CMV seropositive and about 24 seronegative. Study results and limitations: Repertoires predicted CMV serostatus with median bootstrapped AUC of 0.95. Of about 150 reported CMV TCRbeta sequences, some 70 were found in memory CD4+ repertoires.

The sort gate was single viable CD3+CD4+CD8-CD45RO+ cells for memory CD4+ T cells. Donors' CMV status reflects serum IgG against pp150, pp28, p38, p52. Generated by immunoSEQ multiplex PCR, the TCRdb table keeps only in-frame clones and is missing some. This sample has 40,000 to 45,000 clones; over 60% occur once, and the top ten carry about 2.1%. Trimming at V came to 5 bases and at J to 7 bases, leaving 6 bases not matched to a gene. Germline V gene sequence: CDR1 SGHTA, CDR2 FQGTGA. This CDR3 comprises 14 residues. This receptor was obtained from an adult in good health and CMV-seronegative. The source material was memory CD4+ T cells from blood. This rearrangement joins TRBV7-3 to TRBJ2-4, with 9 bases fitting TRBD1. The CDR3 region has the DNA TGTGCCAGCAGCCCTGGGACAGGGACCAACATTCAGTACTTC. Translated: CASSPGTGTNIQYF.